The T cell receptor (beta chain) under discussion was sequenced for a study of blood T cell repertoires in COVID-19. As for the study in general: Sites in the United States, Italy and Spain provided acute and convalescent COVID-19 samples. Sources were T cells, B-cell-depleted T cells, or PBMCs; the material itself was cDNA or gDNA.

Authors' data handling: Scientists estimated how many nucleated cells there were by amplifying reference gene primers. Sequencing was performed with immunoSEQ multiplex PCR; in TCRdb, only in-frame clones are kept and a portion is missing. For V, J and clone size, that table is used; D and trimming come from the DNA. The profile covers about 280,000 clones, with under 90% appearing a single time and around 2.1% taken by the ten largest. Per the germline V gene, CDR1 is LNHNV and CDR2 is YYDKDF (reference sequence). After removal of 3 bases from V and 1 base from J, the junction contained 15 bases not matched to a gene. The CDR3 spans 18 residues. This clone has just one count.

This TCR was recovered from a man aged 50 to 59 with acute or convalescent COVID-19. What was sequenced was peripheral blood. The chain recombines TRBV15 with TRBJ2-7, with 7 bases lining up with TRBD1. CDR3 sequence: CATSRKGTWTGFSYEQYF. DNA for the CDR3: TGTGCCACCAGCAGGAAAGGGACATGGACAGGATTTTCCTACGAGCAGTACTTC.